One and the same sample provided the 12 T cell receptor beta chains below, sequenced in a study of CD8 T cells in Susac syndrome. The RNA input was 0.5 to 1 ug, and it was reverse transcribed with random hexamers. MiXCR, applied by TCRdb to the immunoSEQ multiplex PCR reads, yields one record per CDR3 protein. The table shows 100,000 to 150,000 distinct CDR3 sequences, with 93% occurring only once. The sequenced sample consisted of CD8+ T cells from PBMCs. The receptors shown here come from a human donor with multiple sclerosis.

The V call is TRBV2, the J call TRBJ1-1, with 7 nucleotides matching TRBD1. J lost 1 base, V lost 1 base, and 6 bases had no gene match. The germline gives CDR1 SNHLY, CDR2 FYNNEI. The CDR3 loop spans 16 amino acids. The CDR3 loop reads CASSEGGAGGNTEAFF. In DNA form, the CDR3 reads TGTGCCAGCAGTGAAGGGGGGGCAGGGGGGAACACTGAAGCTTTCTTT.

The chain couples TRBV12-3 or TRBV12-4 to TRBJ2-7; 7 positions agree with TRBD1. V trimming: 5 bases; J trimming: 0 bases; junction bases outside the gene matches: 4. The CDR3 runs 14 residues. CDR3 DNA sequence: TGTGCCAGCAGTCGACAGGGCCGCTCCTACGAGCAGTACTTC. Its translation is CASSRQGRSYEQYF.

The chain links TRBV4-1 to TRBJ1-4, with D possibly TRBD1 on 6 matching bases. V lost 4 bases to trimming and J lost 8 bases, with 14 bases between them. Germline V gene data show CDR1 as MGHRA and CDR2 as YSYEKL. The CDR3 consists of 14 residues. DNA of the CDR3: TGCGCCAGCAGCCGCCTGACAGGCGGAGAAAAACTGTTTTTT. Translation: CASSRLTGGEKLFF.

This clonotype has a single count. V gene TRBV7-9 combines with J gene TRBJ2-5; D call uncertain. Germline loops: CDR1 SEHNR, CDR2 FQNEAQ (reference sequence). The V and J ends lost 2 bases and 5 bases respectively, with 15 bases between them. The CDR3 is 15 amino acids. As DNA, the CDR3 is TGTGCCAGCAGCTTAAGCTCGATTGTGCAGGAGACCCAGTACTTC. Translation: CASSLSSIVQETQYF.

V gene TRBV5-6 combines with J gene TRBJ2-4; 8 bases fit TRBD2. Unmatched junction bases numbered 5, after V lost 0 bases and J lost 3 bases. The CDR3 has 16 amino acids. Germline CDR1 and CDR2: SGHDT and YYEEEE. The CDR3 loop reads CASSLDGGADKNIQYF. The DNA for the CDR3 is TGTGCCAGCAGCTTGGACGGGGGGGCGGACAAAAACATTCAGTACTTC.

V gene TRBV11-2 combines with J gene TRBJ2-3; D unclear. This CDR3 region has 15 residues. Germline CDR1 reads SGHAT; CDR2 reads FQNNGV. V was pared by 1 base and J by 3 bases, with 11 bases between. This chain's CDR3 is CASSLVRVGTDTQYF. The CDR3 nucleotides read TGTGCCAGCAGCTTAGTTCGCGTTGGTACAGATACGCAGTATTTT.

CDR3 sequence (DNA): TGTGCCACCAGGGCCGGGGCTGAAGCTTTCTTT. This encodes CATRAGAEAFF. V is TRBV24-1 and J is TRBJ1-1, with unresolved D. Germline CDR1 KGHDR, CDR2 SFDVKD. The V end was cut by 7 bases, the J end by 6 bases, with 8 bases between. This CDR3 spans 11 amino acids.

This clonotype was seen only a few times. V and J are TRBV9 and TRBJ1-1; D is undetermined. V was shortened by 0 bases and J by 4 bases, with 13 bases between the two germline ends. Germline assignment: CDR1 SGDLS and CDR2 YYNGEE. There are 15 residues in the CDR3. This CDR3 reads CASSVEGQMGTEAFF. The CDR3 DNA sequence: TGTGCCAGCAGCGTAGAAGGGCAAATGGGCACTGAAGCTTTCTTT.

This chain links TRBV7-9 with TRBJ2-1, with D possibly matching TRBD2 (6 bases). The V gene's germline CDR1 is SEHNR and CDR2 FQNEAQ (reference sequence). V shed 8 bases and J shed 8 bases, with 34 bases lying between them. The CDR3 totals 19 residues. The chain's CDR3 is CASLSSYGIGLMGFHEQFF. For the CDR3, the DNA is TGTGCCAGCTTATCTAGTTACGGAATTGGACTAATGGGGTTCCATGAGCAGTTCTTC.

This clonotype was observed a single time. The CDR3 DNA follows: TGCGCCAGCAGCCCCAGACAGGCCTCGCACTCTGGGGCCAACGTCCTGACTTTC. Translation: CASSPRQASHSGANVLTF. V gene TRBV4-1 combines with J gene TRBJ2-6, with D maybe TRBD1 (6 bases). Looked up from germline, CDR1 is MGHRA and CDR2 is YSYEKL. The CDR3 sequence is 18 residues long. Trimming took off 4 bases at V and 0 bases at J, with 16 bases between the two ends.

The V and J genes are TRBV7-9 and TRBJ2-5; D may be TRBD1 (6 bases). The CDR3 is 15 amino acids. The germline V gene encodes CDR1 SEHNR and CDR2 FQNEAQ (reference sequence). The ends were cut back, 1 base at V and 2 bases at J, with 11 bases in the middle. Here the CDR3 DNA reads TGTGCCAGCAGCTTAGAAAGGACAGAGCAAGAGACCCAGTACTTC. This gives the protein CASSLERTEQETQYF.

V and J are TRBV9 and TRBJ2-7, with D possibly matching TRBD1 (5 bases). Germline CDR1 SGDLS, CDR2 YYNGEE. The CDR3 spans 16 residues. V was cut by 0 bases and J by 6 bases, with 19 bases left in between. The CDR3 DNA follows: TGTGCCAGCAGCGTAGGCCGCAGGGCCCCCCCCTCCGAGCAGTACTTC. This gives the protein CASSVGRRAPPSEQYF.